A single sample is the source of the 5 T cell receptor beta chains below, sequenced in a study of response to subunit inactivated influenza vaccine. TCRdb processed the RT-PCR reads anew with MiXCR; each CDR3 protein has one entry. The sample includes 500,000 to 550,000 distinct CDR3 sequences, 7.6% of them seen just once. Material: PBMCs from blood, obtained about 24 months after vaccination. The receptors derive from a man between 50 and 69 years old who received an inactivated influenza vaccine.

The J gene is TRBJ2-5, the V gene TRBV20-1; 8 bases fit TRBD2. The V gene's germline CDR1 is DFQATT and CDR2 SNEGSKA (reference sequence). The CDR3 has 14 residues. V gave up 2 bases and J gave up 2 bases; unmatched junction bases: 4. CDR3 DNA: TGCAGTGCTAGACGCAGCGGGGGTCAAGAGACCCAGTACTTC. Residues: CSARRSGGQETQYF.

Details on this clonotype: One end of the junction is discordant with germline, which a read error may explain. The chain combines TRBV7-9 with TRBJ2-7; 7 bases map to TRBD1. This CDR3 is 15 amino acids long. Germline V gene sequence: CDR1 SEHNR, CDR2 FQNEAQ (reference sequence). The CDR3 sequence: CASSLHTGVSNEQYF. The CDR3 DNA follows: TGTGCCAGCAGCTTACATACAGGGGTCTCCAACGAGCAGTACTTC. The entire variable domain, with the rest obtained from reference TRBV7-9 and TRBJ2-7, is as follows: DTGVSQNPRHKITKRGQNVTFRCDPISEHNRLYWYRQTLGQGPEFLTYFQNEAQLEKSRLLSDRFSAERPKGSFSTLEIQRTEQGDSAMYLCASSLHTGVSNEQYFGPGTRLTVT.

The chain employs TRBV15 and TRBJ1-5, with TRBD1 matching over 8 bases. This CDR3 contains 15 residues. Trimming cost V 4 bases and J 6 bases; bases outside gene matches: 8. Germline loops: CDR1 LNHNV, CDR2 YYDKDF (reference sequence). The CDR3, as DNA: TGTGCCACCAGCAATGGGAACAGGGGGAGTCAGCCCCAGCATTTT. Its protein is CATSNGNRGSQPQHF.

CDR3 sequence (DNA): TGTGCCAGCAGCCCGGGAGGGGGAGACCGGGTGAAGTACTTC. Translated, it gives CASSPGGGDRVKYF. This chain uses TRBV7-3 with TRBJ2-7; 8 bases agree with TRBD2. CDR1 is SGHTA and CDR2 is FQGTGA in the germline V gene. The CDR3 consists of 14 residues. V lost 5 bases to trimming and J lost 11 bases; unmatched junction nucleotides: 14.

The rearrangement links TRBV6-2 or TRBV6-3 to TRBJ2-1; 8 bases are shared with TRBD1. The CDR3 totals 13 residues. Germline CDR1 is MNHEY and CDR2 is SVGEGT. The trim removed 6 bases at V and 11 bases at J, leaving 9 bases unmatched. CDR3 amino acids: CASSWTGPGKQFF. The CDR3 coding sequence is TGTGCCAGCAGCTGGACAGGGCCTGGTAAGCAGTTCTTC.